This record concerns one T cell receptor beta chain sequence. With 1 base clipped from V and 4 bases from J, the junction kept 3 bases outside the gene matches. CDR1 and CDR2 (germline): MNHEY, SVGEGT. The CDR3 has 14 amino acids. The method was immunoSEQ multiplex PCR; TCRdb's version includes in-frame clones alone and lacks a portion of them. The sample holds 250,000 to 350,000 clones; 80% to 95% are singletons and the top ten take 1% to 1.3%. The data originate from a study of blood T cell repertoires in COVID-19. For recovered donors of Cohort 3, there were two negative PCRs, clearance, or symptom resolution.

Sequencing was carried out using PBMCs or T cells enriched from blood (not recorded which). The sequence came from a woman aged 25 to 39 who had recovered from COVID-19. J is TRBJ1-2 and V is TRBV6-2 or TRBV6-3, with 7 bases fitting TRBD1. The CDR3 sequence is CASSYFGTAYGYTF. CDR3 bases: TGTGCCAGCAGTTACTTCGGGACAGCCTATGGCTACACCTTC.